This TCR beta chain was obtained from a study of shared clonotypes between healthy human individuals. Findings and caveats of the study: Among a few donors, about 5% of naive CD4 clonotypes were found in common.

As concerns this clone: The antigen remains undetermined.

This CDR3 contains 11 residues. The ends were cut back, 5 bases at V and 3 bases at J, with 5 bases in the middle. Germline V gene data show CDR1 as SEHNR and CDR2 as FQNEAQ (reference sequence). Repertoires were generated with immunoSEQ multiplex PCR, while TCRdb's copy carries only in-frame clones and drops some. Here the sample spans some 95,000 clones, roughly two thirds being singletons. This TCR was sampled from a man aged 25-40 years in good health. The sample was memory CD8+ T cells sorted from blood. Stated subset: CD45RO+ cells pooled with CCR7-negative TemRA cells. This chain connects TRBV7-9 to TRBJ2-7; D uncertain. DNA of the CDR3: TGTGCCAGCAGCCTATTCTACGAGCAGTACTTC. Its protein is CASSLFYEQYF.